This T cell receptor beta chain comes out of a study of spatial heterogeneity in lung cancer. Study context: In tumor regions, TCR transcript counts tracked strongly with a T cell module score from matched bulk RNA-seq. Raw reads showed each unique TCR and UMI combination turning up more than ten times on average. The study's findings and limits: Counts for ubiquitous and regional expanded TCRs went along with ubiquitous and regional nonsynonymous mutations, respectively. In tumors, expanded intratumoral alpha and beta TCR counts tracked mutation counts.

This clonotype was seen many times. Its antigen is unidentified. TCRdb ran MiXCR on the 5' RACE reads and lists one entry per CDR3 protein. The table lists some 5,000 distinct CDR3 sequences, roughly 8% of them singletons. Time point described: sample taken at primary tumor resection. Unmatched junction bases numbered 5, after V lost 7 bases and J lost 5 bases. CDR3 length: 11 amino acids. CDR1 and CDR2 from the germline V gene are DFQATT and SNEGSKA (reference sequence). This receptor was obtained from a female donor with early-stage non-small cell lung cancer. Here the sequenced sample was lung tumor tissue, taken at surgery. This chain uses TRBV20-1 with TRBJ2-7; 7 nucleotides line up with TRBD1. In DNA form, the CDR3 reads TGCAGTGGGCAGGGGGTTAACGAGCAGTACTTC. It codes for CSGQGVNEQYF.